The 9 T cell receptor beta chains listed next were all sequenced from one sample in a study of shared clonotypes between healthy human individuals. Profiling relied on immunoSEQ multiplex PCR, and the TCRdb table lists in-frame clones only, not all of them. The repertoire holds just over 95,000 clones, with roughly two thirds as singletons. The sample was memory CD8+ T cells sorted from blood. Subset in this sample: CD45RO+ cells pooled with CCR7-negative TemRA cells. These receptors all stem from a man between 25 and 39 years old in good health.

The CDR3: CASSSTTGKPPYEQYF. CDR3 nucleotides: TGTGCCAGCAGCTCTACGACGGGGAAACCGCCCTACGAGCAGTACTTC. The rearrangement joins TRBV7-9 to TRBJ2-7; possible D gene TRBD2, 5 bases. Germline-derived CDR1 and CDR2 are SEHNR and FQNEAQ (reference sequence). The CDR3 has 16 residues. V lost 4 bases to trimming and J lost 2 bases, with 18 bases between them.

This clone was detected many times. This chain connects TRBV6-4 to TRBJ1-2; 9 bases match TRBD1. V was clipped by 4 bases and J by 5 bases; unmatched bases: 2. The CDR3 length is 13 residues. Looked up from germline, CDR1 is MRHNA and CDR2 is SNTAGT. This chain's CDR3 is CASSGGQGYGYTF. For the CDR3, the DNA is TGTGCCAGCAGTGGGGGACAGGGTTATGGCTACACCTTC.

This chain connects TRBV7-2 to TRBJ2-1; 8 bases map to TRBD1. With 5 bases clipped from V and 2 bases from J, the junction kept 11 bases outside the gene matches. Looked up from germline, CDR1 is SGHTA and CDR2 is FQGNSA. The CDR3 length is 17 residues. The DNA of the CDR3 is TGTGCCAGCAGCCCTTACCCAACAGGGGGGACCTACAATGAGCAGTTCTTC. It codes for CASSPYPTGGTYNEQFF.

The genes are TRBV19 and TRBJ2-1, with 9 bases identical to TRBD1. The germline CDR1 and CDR2 sequences are LNHDA and SQIVND (reference sequence). V lost 3 bases, J lost 10 bases, and 4 bases stayed unmatched. CDR3 length equals 13 residues. The CDR3 sequence is CASSMGQGSEQFF. The CDR3 DNA is TGTGCCAGTAGTATGGGACAGGGCTCGGAGCAGTTCTTC.

The rearrangement links TRBV11-2 to TRBJ2-7, with 9 positions matching TRBD2. The V segment lost 1 base and the J segment 3 bases; nucleotides outside the gene matches: 4. The CDR3 contains 15 residues. Germline V gene data show CDR1 as SGHAT and CDR2 as FQNNGV. The CDR3 sequence: CASSLVAGGHYEQYF. The CDR3 bases are TGTGCCAGCAGCTTAGTCGCGGGAGGGCACTACGAGCAGTACTTC.

This chain links TRBV5-4 with TRBJ1-3; possibly TRBD1 for D (6 bases). CDR1 SGHNT and CDR2 YYREEE come from the germline V gene (reference sequence). The CDR3 is 15 amino acids. Deletions cut 2 bases from V and 0 bases from J, with 9 bases between. The CDR3 coding sequence is TGTGCCAGCAGCTTTGACAGGAACTCTGGAAACACCATATATTTT. Translation gives CASSFDRNSGNTIYF.

The chain has TRBV29-1 and TRBJ2-1; 9 bases agree with TRBD1. The CDR3 length is 14 residues. Per germline, CDR1 SQVTM and CDR2 ANQGSEA. J lost 4 bases, V lost 6 bases, and 7 bases had no gene match. The CDR3 DNA sequence: TGCAGCGTGGGGACAGGGAATACGTACAATGAGCAGTTCTTC. As protein: CSVGTGNTYNEQFF.

This clone was observed once. This chain links TRBV6-1 with TRBJ2-7; a possible D gene is TRBD2 (6 bases). Germline assignment: CDR1 MNHNS and CDR2 SASEGT. The V and J ends lost 2 bases and 5 bases respectively, with 19 bases between them. CDR3 length: 16 amino acids. CDR3 region: CASSEHRRGSWDEQYF. The CDR3 nucleotides are TGTGCCAGCAGTGAACACCGGAGGGGATCCTGGGACGAGCAGTACTTC.

This clone has just a few counts. This chain uses TRBV27 with TRBJ1-1; D perhaps matches TRBD1 (5 bases). CDR3 length: 14 amino acids. V lost 5 bases to trimming and J lost 3 bases, with 13 bases between them. Germline CDR1 is MNHEY and CDR2 is SMNVEV (reference sequence). The CDR3: CASSPYGGYTEAFF. The CDR3 coding sequence is TGTGCCAGCAGTCCGTACGGGGGGTACACTGAAGCTTTCTTT.